Below, 20 T cell receptor beta chains from the same sample are listed, as sequenced in a study of blood T cell repertoires in COVID-19. Assay: immunoSEQ multiplex PCR; the TCRdb copy retains only in-frame clones and omits some. Of about 120,000 clones detected, 82% appear once; the ten largest clones hold 3.5% to 5.5%. The sequencing sample was made of peripheral blood. These receptor sequences come from a woman in her seventies with acute or convalescent COVID-19.

J is TRBJ2-7 and V is TRBV6-2 or TRBV6-3, with D possibly matching TRBD2 (6 bases). The CDR3 is 15 residues long. Germline assignment: CDR1 MNHEY and CDR2 SVGEGT. V lost 6 bases, J lost 5 bases, and 20 bases lay in between. CDR3 amino acids: CASSSRDRGSNEQYV. CDR3 DNA sequence: TGTGCCAGCAGCTCCCGGGACCGGGGGTCGAACGAGCAGTACGTC.

This clone was recorded once. The rearrangement joins TRBV7-2 to TRBJ2-4; TRBD1 agrees at 10 bases. Germline lookup yields CDR1 SGHTA and CDR2 FQGNSA. The CDR3 covers 15 residues. Trimming at V came to 5 bases and at J to 8 bases, leaving 9 bases not matched to a gene. In DNA, the CDR3 is TGTGCCAGCAGCCTACCGGGACAGGGGAGGTACATTCAGTACTTC. It is translated as CASSLPGQGRYIQYF.

This chain uses TRBV7-2 with TRBJ1-5; weak D call: TRBD1 (6 bases). Trimming pared 5 bases from V and 0 bases from J, leaving 11 bases between. This CDR3 comprises 15 residues. The germline CDR1 and CDR2 sequences are SGHTA and FQGNSA. CDR3 bases: TGTGCCAGCAGCCGGACAGTTGATAGCAATCAGCCCCAGCATTTT. Encoded protein: CASSRTVDSNQPQHF.

The chain employs TRBV30 and TRBJ1-2, with D possibly TRBD1 on 6 matching bases. Looked up from germline, CDR1 is GTSNPN and CDR2 is SVGIG (reference sequence). The V gene lost 2 bases and the J gene lost 4 bases, with 11 bases spanning the gap. The CDR3 consists of 13 residues. The CDR3 DNA follows: TGTGCCTGGAGTCGTACAGGGCCCTATGGCTACACCTTC. The encoded protein is CAWSRTGPYGYTF.

This clone appeared a few times. The chain links TRBV6-2 or TRBV6-3 to TRBJ2-7, with TRBD1 matching over 9 bases. This CDR3 comprises 15 residues. Trimming at V came to 5 bases and at J to 1 base, leaving 6 bases not matched to a gene. The germline gives CDR1 MNHEY, CDR2 SVGEGT. The CDR3 reads CASSTWTGASYEQYF. Written as DNA, the CDR3 is TGTGCCAGCAGTACTTGGACAGGGGCGTCCTACGAGCAGTACTTC.

This sequence joins TRBV5-4 and TRBJ2-5, with 10 positions matching TRBD2. Per germline, CDR1 SGHNT and CDR2 YYREEE (reference sequence). The CDR3 is 17 amino acids. J was trimmed by 4 bases and V by 0 bases; bases with no gene match: 9. The chain's CDR3 is CASSLAREAGGRETQYF. CDR3 nucleotide sequence: TGTGCCAGCAGCTTGGCCCGGGAAGCGGGGGGGCGAGAGACCCAGTACTTC.

V gene TRBV11-2 combines with J gene TRBJ2-3, with 7 bases that match TRBD2. The germline gives CDR1 SGHAT, CDR2 FQNNGV. Trimming cost V 0 bases and J 2 bases; bases outside gene matches: 2. The CDR3 length is 15 residues. The CDR3 bases are TGTGCCAGCAGCTTAGACCTAGCGGCCACAGATACGCAGTATTTT. It translates to CASSLDLAATDTQYF.

This clone has just a few counts. In nucleotides, the CDR3 is TGTGCCAGCAGTCGGGAGGGGGGGATGAGGGCAGATACGCAGTATTTT. Its protein is CASSREGGMRADTQYF. V and J are TRBV6-2 or TRBV6-3 and TRBJ2-3, with 8 nucleotides matching TRBD2. The germline V gene has CDR1 MNHEY and CDR2 SVGEGT. V lost 5 bases and J lost 4; bases outside the gene matches: 11. The length of the CDR3 is 16 residues.

The rearrangement links TRBV11-1 to TRBJ1-1; D may be TRBD1 (5 bases). Trimming shortened V by 6 bases and J by 6 bases, and 14 bases separated the two germline ends. CDR1 is SGHAT and CDR2 is FQDESV in the germline V gene (reference sequence). CDR3 length: 13 residues. The CDR3: CASRNGHYAEAFF. In DNA, the CDR3 is TGTGCCAGCAGAAACGGACACTACGCTGAAGCTTTCTTT.

The gene calls are TRBV6-5 and TRBJ2-7; the match to TRBD2 covers 7 bases. V was pared by 6 bases and J by 4 bases, with 6 bases of the junction left unmatched. CDR3 length: 13 residues. The germline gives CDR1 MNHEY, CDR2 SVGAGI. CDR3 DNA: TGTGCCAGCAGGCGAGCGGGGACTTACGAGCAGTACTTC. Its protein is CASRRAGTYEQYF.

The V gene is TRBV19, the J gene TRBJ1-1, with D possibly TRBD1 on 6 matching bases. Per germline, CDR1 LNHDA and CDR2 SQIVND (reference sequence). Between the trimmed V and J ends, which lost 4 bases and 4 bases, there was a span of 16 bases. The CDR3 covers 15 residues. Written as DNA, the CDR3 is TGTGCCAGTAGTACTAACAGGGCCCGAGGCACTGAAGCTTTCTTT. Translating it yields CASSTNRARGTEAFF. The full variable domain, with the rest looked up from reference TRBV19 and TRBJ1-1, is DGGITQSPKYLFRKEGQNVTLSCEQNLNHDAMYWYRQDPGQGLRLIYYSQIVNDFQKGDIAEGYSVSREKKESFPLTVTSAQKNPTAFYLCASSTNRARGTEAFFGQGTRLTVV.

CDR3 in DNA: TGTGCCAGCAGCAAAGGACCCCGGGGGGCGCGGACTGAAGCTTTCTTT. Its translation is CASSKGPRGARTEAFF. The chain couples TRBV21-1 to TRBJ1-1. TRBV21-1 constitutes a pseudogene. This CDR3 has 16 residues.

The chain's CDR3 is CASSQGGPGGPQHF. As DNA, the CDR3 is TGTGCCAGCAGCCAAGGCGGGCCAGGCGGGCCCCAGCATTTT. The chain combines TRBV7-2 with TRBJ1-5; D not resolved. Germline CDR1 reads SGHTA; CDR2 reads FQGNSA. The V end lost 5 bases, the J end lost 9 bases, and 17 bases lay between the germline ends. The CDR3 is 14 residues long.

This clone was detected a few times. The rearrangement joins TRBV6-2 or TRBV6-3 to TRBJ1-1; possibly TRBD1 for D (5 bases). CDR3 length: 18 amino acids. Germline lookup yields CDR1 MNHEY and CDR2 SVGEGT. The V end was cut by 4 bases, the J end by 2 bases, with 23 bases between. This CDR3 is CASSSSGPHRRLNTEAFF. The CDR3 DNA reads TGTGCCAGCAGTTCCTCCGGGCCACACAGGAGACTTAACACTGAAGCTTTCTTT.

V usage is TRBV13 and J usage is TRBJ2-3; D may be TRBD2 (7 bases). The germline V gene has CDR1 PRHDT and CDR2 FYEKMQ (reference sequence). With 5 bases removed from V and 1 base from J, the gap between germline ends came to 13 bases. This CDR3 spans 15 amino acids. For the CDR3, the DNA is TGTGCCAGCAGCCGTGGGGGGGGCGGCACAGATACGCAGTATTTT. Translated, it gives CASSRGGGGTDTQYF.

The chain has TRBV7-9 and TRBJ2-1; 8 nucleotides align to TRBD2. V trimming: 2 bases; J trimming: 5 bases; junction bases outside the gene matches: 2. The germline gives CDR1 SEHNR, CDR2 FQNEAQ (reference sequence). This CDR3 has 14 residues. The CDR3 bases are TGTGCCAGCAGCTTAATTAGCGGGGACAATGAGCAGTTCTTC. Translated, it gives CASSLISGDNEQFF.

The rearrangement links TRBV10-3 to TRBJ2-5, with D uncertain. Germline V gene data show CDR1 as ENHRY and CDR2 as SYGVKD. The V gene lost 3 bases and the J gene lost 5 bases, with 7 bases spanning the gap. This CDR3 spans 12 amino acids. Here the CDR3 reads CAISDVRETQYF. The CDR3, as DNA: TGTGCCATCAGTGACGTCAGGGAGACCCAGTACTTC.

The V gene is TRBV7-9, the J gene TRBJ2-5; TRBD2 agrees at 9 bases. V was pared by 0 bases and J by 4 bases, with 6 bases of the junction left unmatched. CDR1 SEHNR and CDR2 FQNEAQ come from the germline V gene (reference sequence). This CDR3 contains 16 residues. The CDR3 nucleotides read TGTGCCAGCAGCTTAGCAACTAGCGGGCTCGGAGAGACCCAGTACTTC. This encodes CASSLATSGLGETQYF. Based on the CDR3 plus reference TRBV7-9 and TRBJ2-5, the full variable domain is DTGVSQNPRHKITKRGQNVTFRCDPISEHNRLYWYRQTLGQGPEFLTYFQNEAQLEKSRLLSDRFSAERPKGSFSTLEIQRTEQGDSAMYLCASSLATSGLGETQYFGPGTRLLVL.

The chain combines TRBV19 with TRBJ1-2, with D possibly being TRBD1 (5 bases). Germline V lookup: CDR1 LNHDA, CDR2 SQIVND (reference sequence). The CDR3 sequence is 12 residues long. Trimming removed 2 bases at V and 7 bases at J, with 8 bases between. DNA of the CDR3: TGTGCCAGTAGTATATGGGGGGGTGGCTACACCTTC. It encodes CASSIWGGGYTF.

The chain combines TRBV6-1 with TRBJ1-5; D gene ambiguous. From germline, CDR1 is MNHNS and CDR2 SASEGT. V lost 2 bases, J lost 5 bases, and 10 bases lay in between. CDR3 size: 14 residues. Written as DNA, the CDR3 is TGTGCCAGCAGTGAATTCGGGAGGGATCAGCCCCAGCATTTT. Its protein product is CASSEFGRDQPQHF.